Each of the 19 T cell receptor beta chains below was sequenced from the same sample in a study of shared clonotypes between healthy human individuals. Produced via immunoSEQ multiplex PCR; TCRdb's table is partial and in-frame only. The sample lists 2 million or so clones, roughly 94% seen once, with more than 0.1% in the top ten. The sequenced sample was naive CD4+ T cells sorted from blood. Subset defined: CD45RA+ positively selected. Receptors were obtained from a man in his late teens or twenties in good health.

The chain couples TRBV5-1 to TRBJ1-4; D unresolved. Trimming stripped 2 bases from V and 2 bases from J, with 7 bases between. Germline V gene data show CDR1 as SGHRS and CDR2 as YFSETQ. This CDR3 is built from 14 residues. CDR3 in amino acids: CASSFQPTNEKLFF. DNA of the CDR3: TGCGCCAGCAGCTTCCAGCCTACTAATGAAAAACTGTTTTTT.

The gene calls are TRBV25-1 and TRBJ2-4; TRBD2 matches at 7 bases. The germline gives CDR1 MGHDK, CDR2 SYGVNS. Trimming took 2 bases from V and 3 from J; bases not matched to a gene: 1. The CDR3 has 14 residues. The CDR3 nucleotides are TGTGCCAGCAGTGAAGGGGGGGGCAAAAACATTCAGTACTTC. It translates to CASSEGGGKNIQYF.

This clone was observed a single time. This chain connects TRBV5-1 to TRBJ2-5; D unclear. The V gene lost 5 bases and the J gene lost 1 base, with 15 bases spanning the gap. This CDR3 contains 15 residues. Germline V lookup: CDR1 SGHRS, CDR2 YFSETQ. The DNA for the CDR3 is TGCGCCAGCAGGTTGAACCTATCCCCCCAAGAGACCCAGTACTTC. It codes for CASRLNLSPQETQYF.

This chain joins TRBV5-1 and TRBJ2-1; 14 nucleotides agree with TRBD2. The V and J ends lost 6 bases and 1 base, in that order; junction bases with no gene match: 6. Germline CDR1 is SGHRS and CDR2 is YFSETQ. CDR3 length: 17 amino acids. The CDR3 DNA reads TGCGCCAGCAACCGACTAGCGGGAGGGCGGTCCTACAATGAGCAGTTCTTC. It is translated as CASNRLAGGRSYNEQFF. Using reference TRBV5-1 and TRBJ2-1 for the parts outside the CDR3, the full variable domain is KAGVTQTPRYLIKTRGQQVTLSCSPISGHRSVSWYQQTPGQGLQFLFEYFSETQRNKGNFPGRFSGRQFSNSRSEMNVSTLELGDSALYLCASNRLAGGRSYNEQFFGPGTRLTVL.

The chain is built from TRBV5-1 and TRBJ2-7; the D is unclear. The CDR3 sequence is 13 residues long. The germline gives CDR1 SGHRS, CDR2 YFSETQ. The V gene lost 1 base and the J gene lost 0 bases, with 5 bases spanning the gap. CDR3 sequence (DNA): TGCGCCAGCAGCTTGTTAGTCTCCTACGAGCAGTACTTC. Its translation is CASSLLVSYEQYF. Full variable domain (remainder filled in from reference TRBV5-1 and TRBJ2-7): KAGVTQTPRYLIKTRGQQVTLSCSPISGHRSVSWYQQTPGQGLQFLFEYFSETQRNKGNFPGRFSGRQFSNSRSEMNVSTLELGDSALYLCASSLLVSYEQYFGPGTRLTVT.

V usage is TRBV2 and J usage is TRBJ2-7; D possibly corresponds to TRBD2 (6 bases). This CDR3 comprises 14 residues. Germline lookup yields CDR1 SNHLY and CDR2 FYNNEI. The V end was cut by 10 bases, the J end by 3 bases, with 19 bases between. CDR3 in DNA: TGTGCCACCACCACGGGAGTATTAGGCTACGAGCAGTACTTC. Translating gives CATTTGVLGYEQYF.

The chain is built from TRBV5-1 and TRBJ2-1; perhaps TRBD2 as D (6 bases). The CDR3 covers 15 residues. Germline V gene lookup returns CDR1 SGHRS and CDR2 YFSETQ. V dropped 4 bases and J dropped 0 bases, with 11 bases sitting between them. The DNA for the CDR3 is TGCGCCAGCAGCGGCGGGGTCCGCTCCTACAATGAGCAGTTCTTC. As protein: CASSGGVRSYNEQFF.

The chain carries TRBV2 and TRBJ1-5; 7 bases match TRBD1. V lost 6 bases, J lost 7 bases, and 6 bases stayed unmatched. The CDR3 extends over 13 amino acids. Germline V gene lookup returns CDR1 SNHLY and CDR2 FYNNEI. CDR3 coding DNA: TGTGCCAGCAGCGGGACAGCCGGGCAGCCCCAGCATTTT. This gives the protein CASSGTAGQPQHF. Filled out from reference TRBV2 and TRBJ1-5, the complete variable domain reads EPEVTQTPSHQVTQMGQEVILRCVPISNHLYFYWYRQILGQKVEFLVSFYNNEISEKSEIFDDQFSVERPDGSNFTLKIRSTKLEDSAMYFCASSGTAGQPQHFGDGTRLSIL.

J is TRBJ2-1 and V is TRBV10-3, with D possibly being TRBD1 or TRBD2 (7 bases each). CDR3 length equals 12 residues. V was pared by 10 bases and J by 7 bases, with 14 bases between. Germline lookup yields CDR1 ENHRY and CDR2 SYGVKD. The CDR3 sequence is CASDQGGNEQFF. The CDR3 bases are TGTGCCAGCGATCAGGGGGGGAATGAGCAGTTCTTC.

The chain couples TRBV5-1 to TRBJ2-3, with TRBD2 matching 13 bases. The CDR3 runs to 15 residues. Per germline, CDR1 SGHRS and CDR2 YFSETQ. The junction had 1 base not matched to a gene; V was cut back by 0 bases and J by 6 bases. CDR3 DNA: TGCGCCAGCAGCTTGGTGGGACTAGCGGGGGATACGCAGTATTTT. Protein product: CASSLVGLAGDTQYF.

This clone occurred a few times. The J gene is TRBJ2-3, the V gene TRBV5-1, with 7 nucleotides matching TRBD1. From germline, CDR1 is SGHRS and CDR2 YFSETQ. V shed 8 bases, J shed 4 bases, and the junction held 16 bases outside the gene matches. The CDR3 sequence is 16 residues long. As DNA, the CDR3 is TGCGCCAGTCAGGGTGATTTAGGGGGCTTTGCAGATACGCAGTATTTT. Translated, it gives CASQGDLGGFADTQYF.

The chain employs TRBV11-3 and TRBJ2-1, with 9 bases aligning to TRBD2. V dropped 5 bases and J dropped 4; count of bases not matched to a gene: 3. The CDR3 extends over 14 amino acids. CDR1 and CDR2 (germline): SGHNT, YENEEA. The CDR3 loop reads CASSGAGGYNEQFF. The CDR3 coding sequence is TGTGCCAGCAGCGGGGCGGGAGGGTACAATGAGCAGTTCTTC.

The chain recombines TRBV5-4 with TRBJ2-7, with D maybe TRBD1 (5 bases). The V gene lost 0 bases and the J gene lost 2 bases, with 12 bases spanning the gap. The germline gives CDR1 SGHNT, CDR2 YYREEE (reference sequence). The CDR3 runs to 15 residues. The CDR3 bases are TGTGCCAGCAGCTTGGCAGCAGGGTCCACCTACGAGCAGTACTTC. Its translation: CASSLAAGSTYEQYF.

The J gene is TRBJ2-3, the V gene TRBV30, with D possibly called TRBD1 or TRBD2 (5 bases each). CDR3 size: 13 residues. V lost 5 bases to trimming and J lost 2 bases, with 11 bases between them. Germline assignment: CDR1 GTSNPN and CDR2 SVGIG (reference sequence). The CDR3 sequence: CAWGGPNTDTQYF. CDR3 in DNA: TGTGCCTGGGGGGGACCGAACACAGATACGCAGTATTTT.

A word on this clone: Within the sample, other DNA sequences also encode this same CDR3. The rearrangement joins TRBV10-3 to TRBJ2-5; D not certain. V was pared by 2 bases and J by 5 bases, with 9 bases between. CDR3 size: 13 residues. Germline V gene lookup returns CDR1 ENHRY and CDR2 SYGVKD. CDR3 loop: CAISERPQETQYF. The DNA of the CDR3 is TGTGCCATCAGTGAGAGACCGCAGGAGACCCAGTACTTC.

The rearrangement links TRBV5-5 to TRBJ2-7, with no clear D. Germline V gene lookup returns CDR1 SGHKS and CDR2 YYEKEE (reference sequence). V gave up 4 bases and J gave up 4 bases, with 9 bases separating them. The CDR3 spans 12 residues. The CDR3 loop reads CASSPESYEQYF. CDR3 DNA: TGTGCCAGCAGCCCAGAAAGTTACGAGCAGTACTTC.

The chain couples TRBV9 to TRBJ2-3; a weak D match, TRBD2 (6 bases). Germline V gene lookup returns CDR1 SGDLS and CDR2 YYNGEE. The CDR3 extends over 15 amino acids. Deletions cut 0 bases from V and 4 bases from J, with 12 bases between. The DNA of the CDR3 is TGTGCCAGCAGCGTAGAATCGCCGGGGGCAGATACGCAGTATTTT. This codes for CASSVESPGADTQYF.

This chain links TRBV6-1 with TRBJ2-3; D is undetermined. Germline values: CDR1 MNHNS, CDR2 SASEGT. CDR3 size: 15 residues. Trimming cost V 1 base and J 2 bases, with 10 bases left between them. CDR3 protein: CASSEVGRVTDTQYF. CDR3 sequence (DNA): TGTGCCAGCAGTGAAGTTGGTAGGGTCACAGATACGCAGTATTTT.

V and J are TRBV5-1 and TRBJ2-7; D unclear. The CDR3 is 14 residues long. V lost 4 bases and J lost 4, with 15 bases in between. Per the germline V gene, CDR1 is SGHRS and CDR2 is YFSETQ. CDR3 coding DNA: TGCGCCAGCAGCCCTGGGCCGACCCTATACGAGCAGTACTTC. Amino acids: CASSPGPTLYEQYF.